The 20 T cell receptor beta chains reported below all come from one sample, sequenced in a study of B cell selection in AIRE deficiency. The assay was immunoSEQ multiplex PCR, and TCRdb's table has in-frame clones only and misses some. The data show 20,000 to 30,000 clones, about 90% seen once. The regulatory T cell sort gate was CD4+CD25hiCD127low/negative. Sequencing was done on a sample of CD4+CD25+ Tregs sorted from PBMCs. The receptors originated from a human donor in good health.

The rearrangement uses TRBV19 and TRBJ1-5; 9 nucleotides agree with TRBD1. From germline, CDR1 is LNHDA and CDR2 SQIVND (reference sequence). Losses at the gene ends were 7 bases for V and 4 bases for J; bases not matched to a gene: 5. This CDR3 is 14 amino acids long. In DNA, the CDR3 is TGTGCCAGTACCAAACAGGGGGCAAATCAGCCCCAGCATTTT. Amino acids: CASTKQGANQPQHF.

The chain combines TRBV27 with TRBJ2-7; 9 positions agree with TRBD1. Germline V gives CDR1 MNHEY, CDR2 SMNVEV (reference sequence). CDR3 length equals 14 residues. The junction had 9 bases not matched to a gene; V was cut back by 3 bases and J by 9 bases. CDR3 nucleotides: TGTGCCAGCAGTTTTTCGGACAGGGGAGGACGGCAGTACTTC. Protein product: CASSFSDRGGRQYF.

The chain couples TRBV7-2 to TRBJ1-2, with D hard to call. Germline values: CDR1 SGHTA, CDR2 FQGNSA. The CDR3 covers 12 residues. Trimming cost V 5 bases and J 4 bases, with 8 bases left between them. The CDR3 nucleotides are TGTGCCAGCAGCAGAGACGGCTATGGCTACACCTTC. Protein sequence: CASSRDGYGYTF.

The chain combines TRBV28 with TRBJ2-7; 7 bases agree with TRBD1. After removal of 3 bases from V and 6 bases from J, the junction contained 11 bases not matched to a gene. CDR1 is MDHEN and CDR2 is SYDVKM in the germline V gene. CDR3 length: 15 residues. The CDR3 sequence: CASSFIGQAVAEQYF. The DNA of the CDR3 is TGTGCCAGCAGTTTCATAGGACAGGCCGTGGCCGAGCAGTACTTC.

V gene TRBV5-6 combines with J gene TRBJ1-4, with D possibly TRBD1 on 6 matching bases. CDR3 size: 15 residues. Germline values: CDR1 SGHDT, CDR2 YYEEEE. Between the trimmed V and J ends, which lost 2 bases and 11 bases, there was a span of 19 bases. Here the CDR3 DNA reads TGTGCCAGCAGCTTAGAGACAGGAATAAAGCCGAAACTGTTTTTT. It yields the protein CASSLETGIKPKLFF.

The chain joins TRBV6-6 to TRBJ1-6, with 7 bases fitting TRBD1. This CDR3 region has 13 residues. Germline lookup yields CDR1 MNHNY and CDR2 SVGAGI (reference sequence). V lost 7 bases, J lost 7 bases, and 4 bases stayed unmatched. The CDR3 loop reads CASKRQGNSPLHF. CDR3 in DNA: TGTGCCAGCAAAAGACAGGGAAATTCACCCCTCCACTTT.

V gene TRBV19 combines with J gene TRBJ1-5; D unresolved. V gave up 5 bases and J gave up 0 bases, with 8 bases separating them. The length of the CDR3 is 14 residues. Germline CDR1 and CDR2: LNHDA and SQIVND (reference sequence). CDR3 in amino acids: CASSAGPSNQPQHF. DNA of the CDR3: TGTGCCAGTAGTGCAGGTCCTAGCAATCAGCCCCAGCATTTT. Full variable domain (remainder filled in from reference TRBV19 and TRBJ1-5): DGGITQSPKYLFRKEGQNVTLSCEQNLNHDAMYWYRQDPGQGLRLIYYSQIVNDFQKGDIAEGYSVSREKKESFPLTVTSAQKNPTAFYLCASSAGPSNQPQHFGDGTRLSIL.

DNA for the CDR3: TGTGCCATCAGTGGTTGGGGTAACACTGAAGCTTTCTTT. Translating it yields CAISGWGNTEAFF. This chain uses TRBV10-3 with TRBJ1-1; D is unresolved. From germline, CDR1 is ENHRY and CDR2 SYGVKD. The germline V and J ends were trimmed by 4 bases and 2 bases, with 8 bases remaining between them. CDR3 length: 13 amino acids.

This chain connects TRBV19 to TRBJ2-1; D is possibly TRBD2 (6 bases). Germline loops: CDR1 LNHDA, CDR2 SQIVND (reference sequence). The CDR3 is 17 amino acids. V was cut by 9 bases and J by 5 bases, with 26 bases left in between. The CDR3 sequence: CASSKLIQASAHNEQFF. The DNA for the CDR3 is TGTGCCAGCTCAAAACTCATACAGGCTAGCGCCCACAATGAGCAGTTCTTC.

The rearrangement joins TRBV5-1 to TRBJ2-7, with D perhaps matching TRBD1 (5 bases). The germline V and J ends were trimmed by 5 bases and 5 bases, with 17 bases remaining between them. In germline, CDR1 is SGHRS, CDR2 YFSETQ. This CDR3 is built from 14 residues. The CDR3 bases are TGCGCCAGCAGTTCCCTGTGGCAGGGTAACGAGCAGTACTTC. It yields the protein CASSSLWQGNEQYF.

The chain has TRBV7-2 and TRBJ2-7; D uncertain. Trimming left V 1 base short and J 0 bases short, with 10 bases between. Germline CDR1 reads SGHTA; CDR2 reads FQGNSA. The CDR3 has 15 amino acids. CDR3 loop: CASSLGYGPSYEQYF. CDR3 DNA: TGTGCCAGCAGCTTAGGGTACGGACCCTCCTACGAGCAGTACTTC.

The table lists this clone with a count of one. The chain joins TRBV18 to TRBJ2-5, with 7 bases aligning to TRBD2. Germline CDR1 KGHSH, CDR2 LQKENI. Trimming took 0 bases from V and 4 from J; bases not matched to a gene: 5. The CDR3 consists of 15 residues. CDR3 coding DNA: TGTGCCAGCTCACCACCGAGTCCGGGAGGAGAGACCCAGTACTTC. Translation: CASSPPSPGGETQYF.

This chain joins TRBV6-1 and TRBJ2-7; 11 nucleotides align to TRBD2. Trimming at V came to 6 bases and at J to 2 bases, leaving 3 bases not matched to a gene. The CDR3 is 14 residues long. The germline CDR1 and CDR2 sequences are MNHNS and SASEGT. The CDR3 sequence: CASRGSGGAYEQYF. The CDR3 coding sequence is TGTGCCAGCAGGGGTAGCGGGGGGGCCTACGAGCAGTACTTC.

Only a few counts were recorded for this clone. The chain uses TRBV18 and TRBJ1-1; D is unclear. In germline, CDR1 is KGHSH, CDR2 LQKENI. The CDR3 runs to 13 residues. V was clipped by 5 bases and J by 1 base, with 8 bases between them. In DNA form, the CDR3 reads TGTGCCAGCTCAGTAACGGCGAACACTGAAGCTTTCTTT. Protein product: CASSVTANTEAFF. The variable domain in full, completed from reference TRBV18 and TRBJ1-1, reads NAGVMQNPRHLVRRRGQEARLRCSPMKGHSHVYWYRQLPEEGLKFMVYLQKENIIDESGMPKERFSAEFPKEGPSILRIQQVVRGDSAAYFCASSVTANTEAFFGQGTRLTVV.

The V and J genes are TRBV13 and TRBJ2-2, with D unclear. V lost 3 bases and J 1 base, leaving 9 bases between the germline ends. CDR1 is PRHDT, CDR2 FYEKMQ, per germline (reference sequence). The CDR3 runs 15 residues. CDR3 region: CASSFAPLNTGELFF. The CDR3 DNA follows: TGTGCCAGCAGCTTCGCCCCCCTGAACACCGGGGAGCTGTTTTTT. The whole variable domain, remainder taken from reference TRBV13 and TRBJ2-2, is AAGVIQSPRHLIKEKRETATLKCYPIPRHDTVYWYQQGPGQDPQFLISFYEKMQSDKGSIPDRFSAQQFSDYHSELNMSSLELGDSALYFCASSFAPLNTGELFFGEGSRLTVL.

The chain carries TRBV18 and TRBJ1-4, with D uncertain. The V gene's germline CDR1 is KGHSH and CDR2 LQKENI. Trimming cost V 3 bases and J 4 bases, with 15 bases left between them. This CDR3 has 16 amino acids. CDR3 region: CASSPPSPGNNEKLFF. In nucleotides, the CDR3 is TGTGCCAGCTCACCCCCCAGTCCCGGAAATAATGAAAAACTGTTTTTT.

CDR3 residues: CASSESRGTVETQYF. Here the CDR3 DNA reads TGTGCCAGCAGTGAAAGTCGCGGGACGGTCGAGACCCAGTACTTC. The gene calls are TRBV2 and TRBJ2-5; D perhaps matches TRBD2 (6 bases). From germline, CDR1 is SNHLY and CDR2 FYNNEI. This CDR3 has 15 residues. V was trimmed by 2 bases and J by 5 bases, leaving 15 bases between them. Looking up the rest from reference TRBV2 and TRBJ2-5 gives the full variable domain: EPEVTQTPSHQVTQMGQEVILRCVPISNHLYFYWYRQILGQKVEFLVSFYNNEISEKSEIFDDQFSVERPDGSNFTLKIRSTKLEDSAMYFCASSESRGTVETQYFGPGTRLLVL.

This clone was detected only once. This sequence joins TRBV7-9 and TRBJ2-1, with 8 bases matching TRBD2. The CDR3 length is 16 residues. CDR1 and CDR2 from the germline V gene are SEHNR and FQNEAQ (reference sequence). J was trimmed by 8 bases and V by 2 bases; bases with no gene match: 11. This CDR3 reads CASSLLAGPIRDEQFF. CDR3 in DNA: TGTGCCAGCAGCTTATTAGCGGGGCCCATCCGTGATGAGCAGTTCTTC.

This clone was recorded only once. CDR3 amino acids: CASRLQGVGEAFF. DNA of the CDR3: TGTGCCAGCAGACTACAGGGAGTGGGTGAAGCTTTCTTT. The chain links TRBV27 to TRBJ1-1; D is possibly TRBD1 (6 bases). Trimming shortened V by 6 bases and J by 7 bases, and 15 bases separated the two germline ends. The CDR3 is 13 residues long. From germline, CDR1 is MNHEY and CDR2 SMNVEV (reference sequence).

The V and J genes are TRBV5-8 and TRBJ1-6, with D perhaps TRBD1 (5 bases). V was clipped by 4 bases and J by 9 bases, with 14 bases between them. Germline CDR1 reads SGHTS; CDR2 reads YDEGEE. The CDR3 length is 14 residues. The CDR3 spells CASSPRWGTSPLHF. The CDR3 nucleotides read TGTGCCAGCAGCCCCCGATGGGGGACTTCACCCCTCCACTTT.